The 22 T cell receptor beta chains given below trace back to one sample, sequenced in a study of Tregs in tolerant kidney transplant recipients. Clones were read by immunoSEQ multiplex PCR, and TCRdb kept only the in-frame ones, dropping some. In the table there are some 64,000 clones, 98% of which are singletons. Sequenced material: Tregs from blood, taken before the transplant. All receptors derive from a human donor who received a combined kidney and bone marrow transplant.

This clone occurred once. V gene TRBV28 combines with J gene TRBJ1-5, with D tentatively TRBD1 (6 bases). The germline V gene encodes CDR1 MDHEN and CDR2 SYDVKM. The length of the CDR3 is 17 residues. With 3 bases removed from V and 0 bases from J, the gap between germline ends came to 15 bases. The CDR3 sequence: CASSFFRDIISNQPQHF. The CDR3 DNA reads TGTGCCAGCAGTTTCTTTAGGGACATAATTAGCAATCAGCCCCAGCATTTT.

The chain is built from TRBV4-3 and TRBJ2-7, with D possibly matching TRBD2 (5 bases). The CDR3 runs 14 residues. The V end was cut by 1 base, the J end by 2 bases, with 9 bases between. The germline gives CDR1 LGHNA, CDR2 YSLEER. This CDR3 reads CASSQVHGTYEQYF. DNA of the CDR3: TGCGCCAGCAGCCAAGTGCACGGGACCTACGAGCAGTACTTC.

This rearrangement joins TRBV20-1 to TRBJ1-2; no firm D call. Germline V gives CDR1 DFQATT, CDR2 SNEGSKA (reference sequence). CDR3 size: 11 residues. Trimming removed 4 bases from V and 0 bases from J, with 3 bases in between. CDR3 sequence: CSATTNYGYTF. CDR3 sequence (DNA): TGCAGTGCTACAACTAACTATGGCTACACCTTC.

This chain uses TRBV20-1 with TRBJ2-5; D gene unclear. V was cut by 3 bases and J by 5 bases, with 7 bases left in between. The length of the CDR3 is 11 residues. Germline CDR1 reads DFQATT; CDR2 reads SNEGSKA (reference sequence). This CDR3 reads CSASFGETQYF. The CDR3 region has the DNA TGCAGTGCTAGTTTCGGTGAGACCCAGTACTTC.

This clone was seen just once. This chain links TRBV5-1 with TRBJ2-1, with a tentative D call TRBD1 (6 bases). This CDR3 spans 14 amino acids. CDR1 and CDR2 (germline): SGHRS, YFSETQ. Trimming stripped 1 base from V and 7 bases from J, with 12 bases between. DNA of the CDR3: TGCGCCAGCAGCTTGAACAGGGAGTATAATGAGCAGTTCTTC. Translating gives CASSLNREYNEQFF.

V usage is TRBV7-6 and J usage is TRBJ2-7; a weak D match, TRBD1 (6 bases). Trimming left V 5 bases short and J 4 bases short, with 21 bases between. This CDR3 contains 16 residues. From germline, CDR1 is SGHVS and CDR2 FNYEAQ. The CDR3 bases are TGTGCCAGCAGCCCCCAAGGTCCCGCAGGGGCGTACGAGCAGTACTTC. Translated: CASSPQGPAGAYEQYF. Looking up the rest from reference TRBV7-6 and TRBJ2-7 gives the full variable domain: GAGVSQSPRYKVTKRGQDVALRCDPISGHVSLYWYRQALGQGPEFLTYFNYEAQQDKSGLPNDRFSAERPEGSISTLTIQRTEQRDSAMYRCASSPQGPAGAYEQYFGPGTRLTVT.

This chain uses TRBV14 with TRBJ1-6; D gene ambiguous. The ends were cut back, 2 bases at V and 6 bases at J, with 26 bases in the middle. The CDR3 covers 20 residues. CDR1 SGHDN and CDR2 FVKESK come from the germline V gene. The CDR3 sequence is CASSQPRIYKARPGNSPLHF. The CDR3 nucleotides read TGTGCCAGCAGCCAACCTAGGATATACAAAGCTCGTCCGGGTAATTCACCCCTCCACTTT.

This clone was seen once. The chain has TRBV14 and TRBJ2-6; D might be TRBD1 (5 bases). The V gene's germline CDR1 is SGHDN and CDR2 FVKESK. The CDR3 is 14 residues long. The ends were cut back, 4 bases at V and 4 bases at J, with 8 bases in the middle. The CDR3 coding sequence is TGTGCCAGCAGCCGGACATCCGGGGCCAACGTCCTGACTTTC. Its protein is CASSRTSGANVLTF.

The V gene is TRBV2, the J gene TRBJ2-3; no clear D. The CDR3 runs to 11 residues. Trimming stripped 5 bases from V and 6 bases from J, with 6 bases between. The germline gives CDR1 SNHLY, CDR2 FYNNEI. CDR3 DNA sequence: TGTGCCAGCAGTTCTGTTGATACGCAGTATTTT. The encoded protein is CASSSVDTQYF.

The CDR3 DNA sequence: TGTGCCAGCAGTGAGTCGGGCGGGGGCACGGATCGCACAGATACGCAGTATTTT. Protein product: CASSESGGGTDRTDTQYF. J is TRBJ2-3 and V is TRBV2; perhaps TRBD2 as D (7 bases). The CDR3 length is 18 residues. Trimming shortened V by 3 bases and J by 1 base, and 20 bases separated the two germline ends. Germline CDR1 reads SNHLY; CDR2 reads FYNNEI.

The chain uses TRBV4-2 and TRBJ2-2, with a weak D call TRBD1 (5 bases). The CDR3 has 17 amino acids. The germline gives CDR1 LGHNA, CDR2 YNFKEQ. Trimming left V 3 bases short and J 1 base short, with 15 bases between. The DNA for the CDR3 is TGTGCCAGCAGCCACGACTGGACAAGGGGGAACACCGGGGAGCTGTTTTTT. It codes for CASSHDWTRGNTGELFF.

V is TRBV19 and J is TRBJ1-2, with 8 bases identical to TRBD1. CDR3 length equals 15 residues. Germline assignment: CDR1 LNHDA and CDR2 SQIVND (reference sequence). Losses at the gene ends were 1 base for V and 6 bases for J; bases not matched to a gene: 7. CDR3 DNA sequence: TGTGCCAGTAGTATAGTGCACAGGGGGGTTGATGGCTACACCTTC. Protein product: CASSIVHRGVDGYTF.

This chain links TRBV29-1 with TRBJ2-3, with 11 positions matching TRBD2. The CDR3 sequence is 15 residues long. J lost 2 bases, V lost 3 bases, and 4 bases had no gene match. The V gene's germline CDR1 is SQVTM and CDR2 ANQGSEA. CDR3 DNA: TGCAGCGTTGATACTAGCGGGAGCAACACAGATACGCAGTATTTT. Translating it yields CSVDTSGSNTDTQYF.

V is TRBV11-2 and J is TRBJ2-2, with 14 bases fitting TRBD2. Germline V lookup: CDR1 SGHAT, CDR2 FQNNGV. J lost 8 bases, V lost 5 bases, and 10 bases had no gene match. This CDR3 has 17 amino acids. The CDR3 DNA sequence: TGTGCCAGCAGCCGAACGAGACTAGCGGGAGGGAGGGGGGAGCTGTTTTTT. It specifies CASSRTRLAGGRGELFF.

The chain links TRBV6-6 to TRBJ1-5; D uncertain. Trimming pared 2 bases from V and 4 bases from J, leaving 15 bases between. CDR3 length: 16 residues. In germline, CDR1 is MNHNY, CDR2 SVGAGI (reference sequence). The CDR3 bases are TGTGCCAGCAGTTACGCCAGGACTAGGGAAAATCAGCCCCAGCATTTT. Protein sequence: CASSYARTRENQPQHF.

The chain joins TRBV6-1 to TRBJ2-7; TRBD2 might be the D (5 bases). Trimming pared 0 bases from V and 2 bases from J, leaving 8 bases between. The CDR3 loop spans 14 amino acids. Germline lookup yields CDR1 MNHNS and CDR2 SASEGT. In DNA, the CDR3 is TGTGCCAGCAGTGAAGCTGGGGAGACCTACGAGCAGTACTTC. It codes for CASSEAGETYEQYF.

The chain recombines TRBV2 with TRBJ1-5, with D tentatively TRBD1 (6 bases). Trimming left V 3 bases short and J 6 bases short, with 12 bases between. The germline V gene encodes CDR1 SNHLY and CDR2 FYNNEI. CDR3 length: 14 amino acids. The DNA for the CDR3 is TGTGCCAGCAGTGACAGGGGTTTGCGTCAGCCCCAGCATTTT. Amino acids: CASSDRGLRQPQHF.

The chain uses TRBV15 and TRBJ2-3, with D perhaps matching TRBD2 (5 bases). Germline CDR1 is LNHNV and CDR2 is YYDKDF (reference sequence). V was pared by 6 bases and J by 7 bases, with 8 bases between. This CDR3 is built from 11 residues. The CDR3 DNA is TGTGCCACCAGTGGGGAGTATACGCAGTATTTT. Translated: CATSGEYTQYF.

This clone was counted only a few times. The chain recombines TRBV30 with TRBJ2-4; 8 bases are shared with TRBD2. V lost 3 bases and J lost 0; bases outside the gene matches: 4. Looked up from germline, CDR1 is GTSNPN and CDR2 is SVGIG (reference sequence). The CDR3 loop spans 15 amino acids. The CDR3 sequence: CAWSRAGGAKNIQYF. The CDR3 coding sequence is TGTGCCTGGAGCCGGGCGGGGGGAGCCAAAAACATTCAGTACTTC.

V is TRBV6-5 and J is TRBJ1-4, with D perhaps matching TRBD1 (6 bases). The CDR3 totals 14 residues. The V gene lost 4 bases and the J gene lost 8 bases, with 14 bases spanning the gap. Germline values: CDR1 MNHEY, CDR2 SVGAGI. CDR3: CASSFRGSEEKLFF. The CDR3 region has the DNA TGTGCCAGCAGTTTCAGGGGCTCAGAGGAAAAACTGTTTTTT.

The V gene is TRBV5-6, the J gene TRBJ2-3, with a weak D call TRBD2 (5 bases). Germline V gene lookup returns CDR1 SGHDT and CDR2 YYEEEE. This CDR3 contains 11 residues. V shed 5 bases and J shed 6 bases, with 7 bases lying between them. The CDR3 region has the DNA TGTGCCAGCAGTCGGAGGGATACGCAGTATTTT. It codes for CASSRRDTQYF.

The chain couples TRBV5-1 to TRBJ2-7; TRBD1 matches at 7 bases. V gave up 7 bases and J gave up 4 bases; unmatched junction bases: 11. CDR1 is SGHRS, CDR2 YFSETQ, per germline. There are 14 residues in the CDR3. The CDR3 region is CASLKGQGEYEQYF. CDR3 sequence (DNA): TGCGCCAGCCTAAAGGGGCAGGGGGAGTACGAGCAGTACTTC. The complete variable domain, with remaining parts taken from reference TRBV5-1 and TRBJ2-7, reads KAGVTQTPRYLIKTRGQQVTLSCSPISGHRSVSWYQQTPGQGLQFLFEYFSETQRNKGNFPGRFSGRQFSNSRSEMNVSTLELGDSALYLCASLKGQGEYEQYFGPGTRLTVT.